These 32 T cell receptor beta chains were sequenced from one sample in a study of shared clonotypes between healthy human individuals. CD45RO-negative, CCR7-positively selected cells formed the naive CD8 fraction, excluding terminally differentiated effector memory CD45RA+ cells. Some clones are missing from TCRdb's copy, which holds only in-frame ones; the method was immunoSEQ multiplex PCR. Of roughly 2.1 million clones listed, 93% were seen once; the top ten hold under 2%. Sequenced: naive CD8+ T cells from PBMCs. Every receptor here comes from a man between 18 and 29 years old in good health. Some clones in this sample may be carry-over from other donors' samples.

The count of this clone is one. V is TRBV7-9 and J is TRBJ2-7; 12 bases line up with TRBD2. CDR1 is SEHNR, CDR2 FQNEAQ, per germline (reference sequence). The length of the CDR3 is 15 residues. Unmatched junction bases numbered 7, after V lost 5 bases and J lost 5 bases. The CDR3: CASSPGLAGTHEQYF. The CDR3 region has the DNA TGTGCCAGCAGCCCAGGACTAGCGGGAACCCACGAGCAGTACTTC.

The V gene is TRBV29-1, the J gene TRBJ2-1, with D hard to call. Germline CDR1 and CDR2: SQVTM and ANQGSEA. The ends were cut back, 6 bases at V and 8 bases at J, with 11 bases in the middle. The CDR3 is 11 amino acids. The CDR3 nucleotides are TGCAGCGTCCTTCGGGTCGATGAGCAGTTCTTC. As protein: CSVLRVDEQFF.

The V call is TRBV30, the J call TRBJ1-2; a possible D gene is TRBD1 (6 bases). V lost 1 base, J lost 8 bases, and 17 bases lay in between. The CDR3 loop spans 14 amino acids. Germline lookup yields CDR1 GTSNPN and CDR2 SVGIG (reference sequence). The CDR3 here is CAWSGDRLISGYTF. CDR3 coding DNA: TGTGCCTGGAGTGGCGACAGGTTAATATCAGGCTACACCTTC.

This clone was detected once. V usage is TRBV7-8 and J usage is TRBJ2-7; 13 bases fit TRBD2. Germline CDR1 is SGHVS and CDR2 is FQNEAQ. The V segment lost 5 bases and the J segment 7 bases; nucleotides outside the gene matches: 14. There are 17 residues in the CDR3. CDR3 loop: CASSNLGLAGASLEQYF. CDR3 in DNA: TGTGCCAGCAGCAATCTCGGACTAGCGGGAGCATCGTTGGAGCAGTACTTC.

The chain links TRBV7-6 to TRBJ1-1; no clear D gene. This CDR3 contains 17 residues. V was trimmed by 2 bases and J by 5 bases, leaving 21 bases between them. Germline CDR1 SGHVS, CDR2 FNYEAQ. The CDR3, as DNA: TGTGCCAGCAGCTTATATACATTGTCGGCCAGTCGGACTGAAGCTTTCTTT. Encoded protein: CASSLYTLSASRTEAFF.

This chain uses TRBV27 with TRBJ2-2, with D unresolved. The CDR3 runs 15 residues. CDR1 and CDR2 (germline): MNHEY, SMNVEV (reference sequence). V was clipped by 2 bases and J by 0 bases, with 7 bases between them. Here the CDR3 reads CASSLRRTNTGELFF. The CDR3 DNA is TGTGCCAGCAGTTTACGACGGACGAACACCGGGGAGCTGTTTTTT.

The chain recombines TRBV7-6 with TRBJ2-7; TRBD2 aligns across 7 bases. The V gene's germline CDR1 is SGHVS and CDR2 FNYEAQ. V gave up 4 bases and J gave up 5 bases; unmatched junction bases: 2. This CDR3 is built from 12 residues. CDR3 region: CASSSGLDEQYF. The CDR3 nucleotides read TGTGCCAGCAGCTCCGGACTAGACGAGCAGTACTTC.

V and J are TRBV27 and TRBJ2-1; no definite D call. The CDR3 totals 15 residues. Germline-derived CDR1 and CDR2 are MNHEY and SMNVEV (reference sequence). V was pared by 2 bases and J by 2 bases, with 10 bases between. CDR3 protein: CASSLGLSPYNEQFF. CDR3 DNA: TGTGCCAGCAGTTTAGGGTTGAGTCCCTACAATGAGCAGTTCTTC.

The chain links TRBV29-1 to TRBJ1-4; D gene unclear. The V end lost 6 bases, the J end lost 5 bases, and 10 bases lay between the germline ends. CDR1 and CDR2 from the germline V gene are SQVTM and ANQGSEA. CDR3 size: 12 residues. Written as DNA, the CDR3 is TGCAGCGTCAACACAGAGAATGAAAAACTGTTTTTT. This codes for CSVNTENEKLFF.

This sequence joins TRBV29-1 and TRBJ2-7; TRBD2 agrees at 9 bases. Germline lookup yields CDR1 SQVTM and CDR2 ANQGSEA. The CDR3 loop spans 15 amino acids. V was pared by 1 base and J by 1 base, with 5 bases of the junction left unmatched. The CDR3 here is CSVEGAGGPSYEQYF. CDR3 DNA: TGCAGCGTTGAAGGGGCGGGAGGGCCGTCCTACGAGCAGTACTTC.

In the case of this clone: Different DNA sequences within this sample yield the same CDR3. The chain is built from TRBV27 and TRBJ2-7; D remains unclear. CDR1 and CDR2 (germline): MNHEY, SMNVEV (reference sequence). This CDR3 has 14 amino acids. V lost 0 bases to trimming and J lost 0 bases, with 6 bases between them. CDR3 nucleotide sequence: TGTGCCAGCAGTTTATCGGGCAGCTCCTACGAGCAGTACTTC. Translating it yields CASSLSGSSYEQYF.

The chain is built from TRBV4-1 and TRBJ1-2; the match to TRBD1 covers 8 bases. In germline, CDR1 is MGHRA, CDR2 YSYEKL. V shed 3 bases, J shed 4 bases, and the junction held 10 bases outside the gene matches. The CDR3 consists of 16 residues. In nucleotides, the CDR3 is TGCGCCAGCAGCCAGATACAGGGGGTACCCCTCTATGGCTACACCTTC. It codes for CASSQIQGVPLYGYTF.

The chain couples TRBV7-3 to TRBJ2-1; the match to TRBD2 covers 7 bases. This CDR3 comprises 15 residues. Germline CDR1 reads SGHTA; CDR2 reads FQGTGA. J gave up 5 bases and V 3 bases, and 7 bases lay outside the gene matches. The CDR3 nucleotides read TGTGCCAGCAGCTTCTATGGAGCGGGAAACAATGAGCAGTTCTTC. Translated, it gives CASSFYGAGNNEQFF.

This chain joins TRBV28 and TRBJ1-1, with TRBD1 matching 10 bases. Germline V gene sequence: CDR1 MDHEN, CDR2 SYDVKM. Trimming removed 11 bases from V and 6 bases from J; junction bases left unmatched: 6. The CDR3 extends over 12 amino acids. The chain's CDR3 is CAERGQGPEAFF. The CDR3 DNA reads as TGTGCCGAAAGGGGACAGGGGCCTGAAGCTTTCTTT.

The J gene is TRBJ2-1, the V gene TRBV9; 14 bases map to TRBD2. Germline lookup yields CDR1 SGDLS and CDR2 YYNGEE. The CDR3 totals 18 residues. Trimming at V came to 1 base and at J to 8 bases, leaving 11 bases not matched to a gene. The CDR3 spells CASSVSPGLAGVGHEQFF. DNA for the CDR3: TGTGCCAGCAGCGTATCTCCGGGACTAGCGGGAGTAGGGCATGAGCAGTTCTTC.

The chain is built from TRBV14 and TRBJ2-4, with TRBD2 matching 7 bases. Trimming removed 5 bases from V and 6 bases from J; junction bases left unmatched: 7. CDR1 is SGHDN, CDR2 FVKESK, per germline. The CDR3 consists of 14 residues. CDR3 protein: CASSESWGGNIQYF. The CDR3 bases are TGTGCCAGCAGCGAGAGCTGGGGGGGAAACATTCAGTACTTC.

For the CDR3, the DNA is TGTGCCAGTAGTCAACAGGAACTCAATCAGCCCCAGCATTTT. Translation: CASSQQELNQPQHF. This rearrangement joins TRBV19 to TRBJ1-5; D may be TRBD1 (5 bases). V was pared by 5 bases and J by 3 bases, with 11 bases between. This CDR3 spans 14 amino acids. The germline V gene encodes CDR1 LNHDA and CDR2 SQIVND (reference sequence).

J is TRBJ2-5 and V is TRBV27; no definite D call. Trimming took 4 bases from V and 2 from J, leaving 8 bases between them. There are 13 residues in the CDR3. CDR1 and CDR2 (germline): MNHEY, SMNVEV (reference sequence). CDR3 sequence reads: CASSWKGQETQYF. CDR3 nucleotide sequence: TGTGCCAGCAGTTGGAAAGGTCAAGAGACCCAGTACTTC.

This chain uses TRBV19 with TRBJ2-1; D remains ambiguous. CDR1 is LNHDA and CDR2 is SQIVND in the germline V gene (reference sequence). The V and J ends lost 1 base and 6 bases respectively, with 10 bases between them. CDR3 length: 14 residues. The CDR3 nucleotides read TGTGCCAGTAGTATAGGGCAGTTAGGCAATGAGCAGTTCTTC. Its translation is CASSIGQLGNEQFF.

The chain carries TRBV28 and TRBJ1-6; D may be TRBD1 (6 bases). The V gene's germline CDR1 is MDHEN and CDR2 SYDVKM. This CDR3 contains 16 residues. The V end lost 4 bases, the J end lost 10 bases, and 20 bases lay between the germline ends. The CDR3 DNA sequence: TGTGCCAGCAGTTCACGTTTACAGGGTCCTAGGTCACCCCTCCACTTT. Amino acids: CASSSRLQGPRSPLHF.

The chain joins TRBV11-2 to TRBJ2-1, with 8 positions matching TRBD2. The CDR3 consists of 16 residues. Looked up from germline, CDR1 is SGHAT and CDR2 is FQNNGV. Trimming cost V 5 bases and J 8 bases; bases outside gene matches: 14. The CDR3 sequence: CASSPPFGPGGDEQFF. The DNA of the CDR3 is TGTGCCAGCAGCCCTCCATTTGGTCCGGGAGGGGATGAGCAGTTCTTC. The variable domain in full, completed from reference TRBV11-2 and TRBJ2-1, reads EAGVAQSPRYKIIEKRQSVAFWCNPISGHATLYWYQQILGQGPKLLIQFQNNGVVDDSQLPKDRFSAERLKGVDSTLKIQPAKLEDSAVYLCASSPPFGPGGDEQFFGPGTRLTVL.

The CDR3 DNA sequence: TGTGCCAGCAGTTCACTAGCGGGAGGGCGCCACGAGCAGTACTTC. Translated, it gives CASSSLAGGRHEQYF. The chain carries TRBV27 and TRBJ2-7; the match to TRBD2 covers 13 bases. The CDR3 loop spans 15 amino acids. The J segment lost 5 bases and the V segment lost 4 bases, leaving 5 bases of the junction unmatched. Germline V gene lookup returns CDR1 MNHEY and CDR2 SMNVEV (reference sequence).

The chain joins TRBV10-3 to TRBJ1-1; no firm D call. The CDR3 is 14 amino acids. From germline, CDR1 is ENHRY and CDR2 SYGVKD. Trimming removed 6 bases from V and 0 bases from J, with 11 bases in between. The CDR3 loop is CAISQELMNTEAFF. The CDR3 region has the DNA TGTGCCATCAGCCAGGAGTTAATGAACACTGAAGCTTTCTTT.

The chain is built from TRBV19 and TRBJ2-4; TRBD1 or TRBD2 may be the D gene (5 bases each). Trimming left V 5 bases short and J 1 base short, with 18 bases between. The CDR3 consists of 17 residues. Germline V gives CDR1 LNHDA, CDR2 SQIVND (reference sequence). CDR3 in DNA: TGTGCCAGTAGTCTTCCCGGGGCCGAGGGGGCCAAAAACATTCAGTACTTC. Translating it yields CASSLPGAEGAKNIQYF.

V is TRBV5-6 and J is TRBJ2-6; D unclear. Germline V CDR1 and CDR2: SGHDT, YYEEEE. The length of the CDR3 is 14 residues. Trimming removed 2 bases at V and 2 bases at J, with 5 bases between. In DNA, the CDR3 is TGTGCCAGCAGCTTTGCCCCTGGGGCCAACGTCCTGACTTTC. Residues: CASSFAPGANVLTF.

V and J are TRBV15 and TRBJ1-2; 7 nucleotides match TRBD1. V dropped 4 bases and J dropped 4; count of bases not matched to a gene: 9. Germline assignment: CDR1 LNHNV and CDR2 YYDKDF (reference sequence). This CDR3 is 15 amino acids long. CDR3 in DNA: TGTGCCACCAGCAAGAACCGGGACAGACTCTATGGCTACACCTTC. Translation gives CATSKNRDRLYGYTF.

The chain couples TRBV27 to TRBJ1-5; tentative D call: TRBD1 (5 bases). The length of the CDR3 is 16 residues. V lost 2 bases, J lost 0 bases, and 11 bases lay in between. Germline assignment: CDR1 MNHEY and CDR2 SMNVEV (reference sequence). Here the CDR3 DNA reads TGTGCCAGCAGTTTAGGCTCAGGGATTAGCAATCAGCCCCAGCATTTT. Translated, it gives CASSLGSGISNQPQHF.

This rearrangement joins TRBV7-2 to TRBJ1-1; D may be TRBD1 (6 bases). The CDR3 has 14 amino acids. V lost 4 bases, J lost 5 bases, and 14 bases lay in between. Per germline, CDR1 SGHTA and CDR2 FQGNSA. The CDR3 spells CASSSDRPVTEAFF. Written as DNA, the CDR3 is TGTGCCAGCAGCTCAGACAGGCCTGTGACTGAAGCTTTCTTT.

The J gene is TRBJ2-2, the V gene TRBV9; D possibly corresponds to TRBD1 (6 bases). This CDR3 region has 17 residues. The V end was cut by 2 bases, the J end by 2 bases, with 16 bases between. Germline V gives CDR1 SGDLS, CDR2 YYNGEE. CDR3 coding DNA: TGTGCCAGCAGCGTCCCGACAGGAGGATCTAACACCGGGGAGCTGTTTTTT. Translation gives CASSVPTGGSNTGELFF.

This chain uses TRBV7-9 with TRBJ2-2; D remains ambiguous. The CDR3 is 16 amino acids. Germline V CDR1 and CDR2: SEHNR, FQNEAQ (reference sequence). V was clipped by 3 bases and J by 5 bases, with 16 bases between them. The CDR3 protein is CASSFSVRVGTGELFF. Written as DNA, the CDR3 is TGTGCCAGCAGCTTCTCCGTCCGGGTTGGGACCGGGGAGCTGTTTTTT.

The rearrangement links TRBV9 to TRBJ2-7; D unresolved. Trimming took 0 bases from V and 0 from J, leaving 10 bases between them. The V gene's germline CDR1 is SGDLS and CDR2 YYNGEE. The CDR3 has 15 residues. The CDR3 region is CASSVAPHSSYEQYF. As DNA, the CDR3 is TGTGCCAGCAGCGTAGCCCCGCACTCCTCCTACGAGCAGTACTTC. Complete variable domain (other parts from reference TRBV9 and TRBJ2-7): DSGVTQTPKHLITATGQRVTLRCSPRSGDLSVYWYQQSLDQGLQFLIQYYNGEERAKGNILERFSAQQFPDLHSELNLSSLELGDSALYFCASSVAPHSSYEQYFGPGTRLTVT.

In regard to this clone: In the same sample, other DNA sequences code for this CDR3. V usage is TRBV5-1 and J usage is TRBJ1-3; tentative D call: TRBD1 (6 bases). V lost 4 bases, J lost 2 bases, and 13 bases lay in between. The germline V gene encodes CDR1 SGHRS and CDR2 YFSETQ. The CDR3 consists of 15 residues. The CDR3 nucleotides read TGCGCCAGCAGCCTTGATCGGACAGCTGGAAACACCATATATTTT. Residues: CASSLDRTAGNTIYF.